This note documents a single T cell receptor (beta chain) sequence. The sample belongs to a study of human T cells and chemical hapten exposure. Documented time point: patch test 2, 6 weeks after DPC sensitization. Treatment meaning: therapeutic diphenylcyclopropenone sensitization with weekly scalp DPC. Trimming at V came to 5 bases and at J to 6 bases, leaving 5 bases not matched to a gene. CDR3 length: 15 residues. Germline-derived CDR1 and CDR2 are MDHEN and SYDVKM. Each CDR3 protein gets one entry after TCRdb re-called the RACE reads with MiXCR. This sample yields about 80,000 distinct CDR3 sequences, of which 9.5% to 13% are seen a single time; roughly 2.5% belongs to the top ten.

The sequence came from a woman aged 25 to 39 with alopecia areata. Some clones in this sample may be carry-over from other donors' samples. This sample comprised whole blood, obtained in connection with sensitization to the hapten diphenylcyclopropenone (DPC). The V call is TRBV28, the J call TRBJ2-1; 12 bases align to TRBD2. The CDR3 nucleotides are TGTGCCAGCAGTGCCCTAGCGGGAGGGATCAATGAGCAGTTCTTC. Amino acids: CASSALAGGINEQFF.